These T cell receptor beta chains were read from a single sample in a study of technical replicates of blood from several donors. Some clones are missing from TCRdb's copy, which holds only in-frame ones; the method was immunoSEQ multiplex PCR. The table includes under 75,000 clones, around 95% detected once. The sequenced material came from T cells isolated from PBMCs. The origin of the receptors is a human donor in good health. Both conserved end residues are part of each CDR3. Each record gives: J gene, V gene, CDR3 length, CDR3 protein.

TRBJ2-2	TRBV27	14	CASSFGGTAGELFF
TRBJ1-5	TRBV4-1	15	CASSQDPHREQPQHF
TRBJ2-7	TRBV5-4	15	CASSSRDRGVDEQYF
TRBJ1-1	TRBV11-3	13	CASSLAGYTEAFF
TRBJ1-2	TRBV9	19	CASSRTSRTGIILDYGYTF
TRBJ2-2	TRBV11-2	17	CASSPLAGGANTGELFF
TRBJ1-1	TRBV25-1	13	CASSANRGTEAFF
TRBJ2-1	TRBV7-2	14	CASSLASGNNEQFF
TRBJ1-1	TRBV5-1	14	CASSVGQGSTEAFF
TRBJ2-7	TRBV29-1	15	CSVETQGTQLYEQYF
TRBJ2-1	TRBV6-6	11	CASSPNNEQFF
TRBJ2-1	TRBV4-2	16	CASSQNQGTSYNEQFF
TRBJ2-1	TRBV9	13	CASSVSSGNEQFF
TRBJ2-7	TRBV5-1	12	CASSLTAYEQYF
TRBJ2-1	TRBV7-2	18	CASSLVLWGEGKDNEQFF
TRBJ1-1	TRBV15	13	CATSRDLTAEAFF
TRBJ1-2	TRBV28	16	CASSLVEGAPNYGYTF
TRBJ1-1	TRBV11-2	15	CASSQTNRGNTEAFF
TRBJ1-1	TRBV7-8	11	CASSSGLEAFF
TRBJ2-6	TRBV29-1	14	CSVEDLRDTNVLTF
TRBJ2-3	TRBV5-4	14	CASSSAGGPDTQYF
TRBJ1-5	TRBV19	13	CASPRGVGQPQHF
TRBJ1-1	TRBV30	13	CAWSQQAFTEAFF
TRBJ1-1	TRBV7-4	12	CASSLGEGEAFF
TRBJ2-7	TRBV7-8	16	CASSLSEVRGSYEQYF
TRBJ2-7	TRBV29-1	13	CSVEGGDSYEQYF
TRBJ1-1	TRBV7-9	13	CASSLSGNTEAFF